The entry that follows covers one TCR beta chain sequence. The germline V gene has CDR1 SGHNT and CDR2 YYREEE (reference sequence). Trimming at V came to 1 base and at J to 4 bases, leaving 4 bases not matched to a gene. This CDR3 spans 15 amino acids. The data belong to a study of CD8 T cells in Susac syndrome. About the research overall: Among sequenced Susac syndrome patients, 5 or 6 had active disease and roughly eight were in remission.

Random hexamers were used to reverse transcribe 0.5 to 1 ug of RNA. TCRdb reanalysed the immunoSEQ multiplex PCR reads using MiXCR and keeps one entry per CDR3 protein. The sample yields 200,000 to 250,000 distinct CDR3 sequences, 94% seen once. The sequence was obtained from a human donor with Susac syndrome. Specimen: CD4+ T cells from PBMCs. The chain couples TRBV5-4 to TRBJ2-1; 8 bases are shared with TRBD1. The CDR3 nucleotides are TGTGCCAGCAGCTTGACAGGGGGACCTTACAATGAGCAGTTCTTC. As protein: CASSLTGGPYNEQFF.